Listed here are 30 T cell receptor beta chains from one sample, sequenced in a study of cytomegalovirus exposure and HLA in healthy donors. 13 Jbeta primers and 60 Vbeta primers were used for the PCR. Produced via immunoSEQ multiplex PCR; TCRdb's table is partial and in-frame only. The data contain some 220,000 clones, roughly 85% of them singletons. Input material: PBMCs. These receptor sequences come from a girl aged 2-9 years in good health and CMV-seronegative.

The CDR3 sequence is CASSQTSFGGYNEQFF. The CDR3, as DNA: TGTGCCAGCAGCCAGACTAGCTTCGGGGGTTACAATGAGCAGTTCTTC. V usage is TRBV5-4 and J usage is TRBJ2-1; 7 positions match TRBD2. V lost 4 bases, J lost 4 bases, and 11 bases stayed unmatched. The CDR3 is 16 amino acids. Germline V CDR1 and CDR2: SGHNT, YYREEE (reference sequence).

J is TRBJ2-2 and V is TRBV18; 9 bases fit TRBD1. V dropped 4 bases and J dropped 2; count of bases not matched to a gene: 2. CDR1 is KGHSH, CDR2 LQKENI, per germline. The CDR3 is 15 residues long. The CDR3 DNA follows: TGTGCCAGCTCACAGGGACAGGGAAACACCGGGGAGCTGTTTTTT. Protein sequence: CASSQGQGNTGELFF.

The rearrangement joins TRBV29-1 to TRBJ1-2; 7 bases are a match to TRBD1. The CDR3 runs to 13 residues. Per the germline V gene, CDR1 is SQVTM and CDR2 is ANQGSEA. J gave up 4 bases and V 7 bases, and 9 bases lay outside the gene matches. The CDR3 nucleotides read TGCAGCGCTGTAGGACAGGCTGGCTATGGCTACACCTTC. This gives the protein CSAVGQAGYGYTF.

The chain recombines TRBV29-1 with TRBJ1-1; maybe TRBD1 (6 bases). In germline, CDR1 is SQVTM, CDR2 ANQGSEA. V gave up 1 base and J gave up 5 bases, with 11 bases separating them. CDR3 length: 13 amino acids. Here the CDR3 reads CSVEVGAGTEAFF. The CDR3 region has the DNA TGCAGCGTTGAAGTGGGGGCTGGGACTGAAGCTTTCTTT.

The V and J genes are TRBV11-3 and TRBJ2-1, with 8 bases matching TRBD2. V lost 7 bases to trimming and J lost 8 bases; unmatched junction nucleotides: 10. Per germline, CDR1 SGHNT and CDR2 YENEEA. There are 14 residues in the CDR3. The CDR3 DNA follows: TGTGCCAGCAACCGGGGGGGAGCGGGCGATGAGCAGTTCTTC. As protein: CASNRGGAGDEQFF.

This chain links TRBV5-1 with TRBJ1-2; the D is unclear. V was shortened by 0 bases and J by 8 bases, with 11 bases between the two germline ends. The CDR3 sequence is 13 residues long. Looked up from germline, CDR1 is SGHRS and CDR2 is YFSETQ. The CDR3 loop reads CASSLARGSGYTF. For the CDR3, the DNA is TGCGCCAGCAGCTTGGCCCGAGGGTCGGGCTACACCTTC.

The chain is built from TRBV10-2 and TRBJ2-2; 7 nucleotides line up with TRBD2. Germline V gene sequence: CDR1 WSHSY, CDR2 SAAADI. The CDR3 is made up of 16 amino acids. V trimming: 6 bases; J trimming: 7 bases; junction bases outside the gene matches: 14. DNA for the CDR3: TGCGCCAGCAGCCATTTGTGGCGGGAGTGGATCGGGGAGCTGTTTTTT. As protein: CASSHLWREWIGELFF.

This clone was detected only a few times. The chain links TRBV4-1 to TRBJ2-1; 10 bases match TRBD2. The CDR3 consists of 17 residues. CDR1 is MGHRA and CDR2 is YSYEKL in the germline V gene. Trimming took 1 base from V and 0 from J; bases not matched to a gene: 3. DNA for the CDR3: TGCGCCAGCAGCCAAGCCCAGCGGGGGGGCTCCTACAATGAGCAGTTCTTC. It yields the protein CASSQAQRGGSYNEQFF.

The J gene is TRBJ2-1, the V gene TRBV6-5; weak D call: TRBD2 (5 bases). Deletions cut 2 bases from V and 4 bases from J, with 12 bases between. The V gene's germline CDR1 is MNHEY and CDR2 SVGAGI. The CDR3 sequence is 15 residues long. The chain's CDR3 is CASSYDAGDYNEQFF. The DNA for the CDR3 is TGTGCCAGCAGTTACGACGCCGGGGATTACAATGAGCAGTTCTTC.

The rearrangement uses TRBV7-8 and TRBJ1-4, with 11 nucleotides matching TRBD1. CDR3 size: 20 residues. J was trimmed by 0 bases and V by 0 bases; bases with no gene match: 9. The V gene's germline CDR1 is SGHVS and CDR2 FQNEAQ. The CDR3 region has the DNA TGTGCCAGCAGCTTAGCCGCAAGGACAGGGGGCCCCTCAACTAATGAAAAACTGTTTTTT. Its translation: CASSLAARTGGPSTNEKLFF.

The chain links TRBV19 to TRBJ2-5, with TRBD2 as a possible D gene (7 bases). The V gene lost 4 bases and the J gene lost 2 bases, with 17 bases spanning the gap. The CDR3 is 16 residues long. Germline V lookup: CDR1 LNHDA, CDR2 SQIVND (reference sequence). Here the CDR3 DNA reads TGTGCCAGTAGTACCCGGGGGGCCCTGGGGCAAGAGACCCAGTACTTC. Protein: CASSTRGALGQETQYF.

This chain connects TRBV7-9 to TRBJ1-2; D possibly corresponds to TRBD1 (6 bases). The germline CDR1 and CDR2 sequences are SEHNR and FQNEAQ (reference sequence). CDR3 length: 14 amino acids. Deletions cut 5 bases from V and 4 bases from J, with 14 bases between. The CDR3 region has the DNA TGTGCCAGCAGCCCTGACAGGTTCGGCTATGGCTACACCTTC. Residues: CASSPDRFGYGYTF.

The chain has TRBV7-9 and TRBJ2-1; the D gene is possibly TRBD2 (6 bases). CDR3 length equals 13 residues. The ends were cut back, 5 bases at V and 3 bases at J, with 8 bases in the middle. CDR1 and CDR2 (germline): SEHNR, FQNEAQ (reference sequence). The CDR3 spells CASSQEGYNEQFF. In DNA form, the CDR3 reads TGTGCCAGCAGCCAGGAGGGCTACAATGAGCAGTTCTTC.

The count of this clone is one. The chain couples TRBV7-7 to TRBJ2-1; TRBD1 matches 11 bases. The germline gives CDR1 SSHAT, CDR2 FNYEAQ (reference sequence). With V trimmed by 4 bases and J by 7 bases, 3 bases remained unmatched. The CDR3 length is 14 residues. The CDR3 coding sequence is TGTGCCAGCAGCTCCGGACAGGGGGCGAATGAGCAGTTCTTC. Translation gives CASSSGQGANEQFF.

This chain joins TRBV6-6 and TRBJ1-1; 7 bases map to TRBD1. The CDR3 covers 14 residues. V lost 4 bases to trimming and J lost 8 bases; unmatched junction nucleotides: 10. Germline V gene sequence: CDR1 MNHNY, CDR2 SVGAGI (reference sequence). The CDR3 DNA reads as TGTGCCAGCAGTTTCCCCCCCCGACAGGGAGAAGCTTTCTTT. Translating gives CASSFPPRQGEAFF.

The chain carries TRBV6-5 and TRBJ1-2; TRBD1 might be the D (5 bases). V dropped 2 bases and J dropped 7 bases, with 17 bases sitting between them. The germline V gene has CDR1 MNHEY and CDR2 SVGAGI. There are 15 residues in the CDR3. Here the CDR3 reads CASSYVRDSFCGYTF. CDR3 nucleotides: TGTGCCAGCAGTTACGTTCGGGACTCCTTCTGTGGCTACACCTTC.

J is TRBJ1-4 and V is TRBV2; possible D gene TRBD1, 5 bases. CDR1 is SNHLY, CDR2 FYNNEI, per germline. The V end was cut by 10 bases, the J end by 8 bases, with 20 bases between. The CDR3 is 14 residues long. The CDR3 DNA sequence: TGTGCCACCCGAGACAGCTCCCCACTCGAAAAACTGTTTTTT. It yields the protein CATRDSSPLEKLFF.

J is TRBJ2-1 and V is TRBV6-1, with 10 bases identical to TRBD2. With 5 bases clipped from V and 13 bases from J, the junction kept 11 bases outside the gene matches. The germline CDR1 and CDR2 sequences are MNHNS and SASEGT. The CDR3 is made up of 14 amino acids. Written as DNA, the CDR3 is TGTGCCAGCAGTTCCGGGACTAGCGCAACTGGACAGTTCTTC. Its translation is CASSSGTSATGQFF.

The chain carries TRBV5-6 and TRBJ2-5; 7 bases line up with TRBD2. The CDR3 loop spans 14 amino acids. Germline trimming cut 4 bases from V and 4 bases from J; bases unmatched to any gene: 7. CDR1 and CDR2 (germline): SGHDT, YYEEEE. CDR3 coding DNA: TGTGCCAGCAGCGGCCTAGCGGTGGGAGAGACCCAGTACTTC. Residues: CASSGLAVGETQYF.

The V gene is TRBV21-1, the J gene TRBJ1-5. TRBV21-1 counts as a pseudogene. The CDR3 contains 16 residues. The DNA for the CDR3 is TGTGCCAGCAGCAAAGGAGGAGGGGCCTACAATCAGCCCCAGCATTTT. Protein product: CASSKGGGAYNQPQHF.

V usage is TRBV29-1 and J usage is TRBJ2-3; possible D gene TRBD2, 6 bases. Trimming removed 0 bases from V and 2 bases from J, with 12 bases in between. Germline V lookup: CDR1 SQVTM, CDR2 ANQGSEA. This CDR3 has 15 amino acids. The DNA of the CDR3 is TGCAGCGTTGAAGATGGGAGGACTTACACAGATACGCAGTATTTT. Protein: CSVEDGRTYTDTQYF.

The CDR3 spells CASSPYGYTF. The DNA for the CDR3 is TGTGCCAGCAGCCCGTATGGCTACACCTTC. The chain employs TRBV7-3 and TRBJ1-2; D ambiguous. Trimming pared 5 bases from V and 5 bases from J, leaving 3 bases between. The germline CDR1 and CDR2 sequences are SGHTA and FQGTGA. The CDR3 is made up of 10 amino acids. Full variable domain (missing parts from reference TRBV7-3 and TRBJ1-2): GAGVSQTPSNKVTEKGKYVELRCDPISGHTALYWYRQSLGQGPEFLIYFQGTGAADDSGLPNDRFFAVRPEGSVSTLKIQRTERGDSAVYLCASSPYGYTFGSGTRLTVV.

The chain couples TRBV5-4 to TRBJ1-1, with D tentatively TRBD1 (6 bases). The CDR3 totals 12 residues. Germline V gives CDR1 SGHNT, CDR2 YYREEE (reference sequence). With 4 bases removed from V and 5 bases from J, the gap between germline ends came to 9 bases. The CDR3 protein is CASSLTGTEAFF. The DNA of the CDR3 is TGTGCCAGCAGCCTTACAGGGACTGAAGCTTTCTTT.

J is TRBJ2-7 and V is TRBV5-4; the D is unclear. Germline V gene data show CDR1 as SGHNT and CDR2 as YYREEE (reference sequence). CDR3 length: 12 amino acids. V was clipped by 2 bases and J by 6 bases, with 9 bases between them. The CDR3 is CASSLSFGEQYF. The CDR3 DNA is TGTGCCAGCAGCTTAAGCTTCGGCGAGCAGTACTTC. The complete variable domain, with remaining parts taken from reference TRBV5-4 and TRBJ2-7, reads ETGVTQSPTHLIKTRGQQVTLRCSSQSGHNTVSWYQQALGQGPQFIFQYYREEENGRGNFPPRFSGLQFPNYSSELNVNALELDDSALYLCASSLSFGEQYFGPGTRLTVT.

This clone came up once. The chain combines TRBV11-2 with TRBJ2-5, with 8 bases fitting TRBD2. The CDR3 has 16 amino acids. Germline loops: CDR1 SGHAT, CDR2 FQNNGV. With V trimmed by 0 bases and J by 5 bases, 8 bases remained unmatched. The CDR3 spells CASSLDPPGLEETQYF. DNA for the CDR3: TGTGCCAGCAGCTTAGACCCCCCGGGACTAGAGGAGACCCAGTACTTC.

This sequence joins TRBV5-1 and TRBJ2-3, with TRBD2 matching over 7 bases. This CDR3 has 15 amino acids. The V gene end was trimmed by 4 bases and the J gene end by 5 bases; junction bases not matched to a gene: 10. From germline, CDR1 is SGHRS and CDR2 YFSETQ. This CDR3 is CASSRGRSPEDTQYF. CDR3 nucleotide sequence: TGCGCCAGCAGCCGCGGGAGAAGTCCCGAAGATACGCAGTATTTT.

The CDR3 here is CASRVGSEQYF. As DNA, the CDR3 is TGTGCCAGCAGGGTTGGCTCCGAGCAGTACTTC. The chain uses TRBV27 and TRBJ2-7; D is ambiguous. V dropped 6 bases and J dropped 6 bases, with 9 bases sitting between them. The V gene's germline CDR1 is MNHEY and CDR2 SMNVEV (reference sequence). The CDR3 is made up of 11 amino acids.

The rearrangement links TRBV5-1 to TRBJ2-3; TRBD2 is a possible D gene (5 bases). The germline gives CDR1 SGHRS, CDR2 YFSETQ. V was cut by 1 base and J by 0 bases, with 15 bases left in between. CDR3 length equals 17 residues. The CDR3 protein is CASSLFVRRTSTDTQYF. The CDR3 DNA reads as TGCGCCAGCAGCTTGTTTGTACGACGGACTAGCACAGATACGCAGTATTTT.

This clone has a single count. The genes are TRBV9 and TRBJ2-1; perhaps TRBD2 as D (6 bases). CDR1 is SGDLS, CDR2 YYNGEE, per germline. This CDR3 contains 14 residues. Between the trimmed V and J ends, which lost 0 bases and 6 bases, there was a span of 10 bases. CDR3 region: CASSVEATSNEQFF. In DNA, the CDR3 is TGTGCCAGCAGCGTAGAAGCGACTAGCAATGAGCAGTTCTTC.

On this clone itself: Other nucleotide sequences in the sample specify the same CDR3. The rearrangement links TRBV29-1 to TRBJ2-3; the D gene is possibly TRBD1 (5 bases). Germline assignment: CDR1 SQVTM and CDR2 ANQGSEA. The CDR3 loop spans 12 amino acids. With 4 bases removed from V and 6 bases from J, the gap between germline ends came to 11 bases. CDR3 sequence reads: CSVAQGTDTQYF. The DNA for the CDR3 is TGCAGCGTTGCCCAGGGTACGGATACGCAGTATTTT.